These 21 T cell receptor delta chains came from one sample sequenced in a study of gamma-delta T cells after stem cell transplantation. TCRdb re-processed the RT-PCR reads using CATT. The table records roughly 2,100 delta-chain clones, under 4% of them present only once. What was sequenced was gamma-delta T cells. Receptors were obtained from a human donor. It is not recorded whose cells these are; they may come from a transplant donor.

This clone was counted between two and nine times. TCRdb attributes to this sequence the protein of a much larger clone, which differs from the DNA translation at residue 6; a read error is likely, and the protein displayed is translated from the DNA. This chain connects TRDV2 to TRDJ1; D not resolved. Germline-derived CDR1 and CDR2 are GEAIGNYY and EKD. The ends were cut back, 2 bases at V and 0 bases at J, with 18 bases in the middle. This CDR3 has 17 residues. Here the CDR3 reads CACDKPHPKPYTDKLIF. CDR3 coding DNA: TGTGCCTGTGACAAGCCCCACCCAAAGCCGTACACCGATAAACTCATCTTT.

Comments on this clone: TCRdb records a much larger clone's protein for this DNA, with a difference at residue 12 that likely arises from a read error; the protein given is the translation of the DNA. This chain's CDR3 is CACDTLLGPSNADKLIF. The DNA of the CDR3 is TGTGCCTGTGACACCCTACTGGGTCCTTCCAACGCCGATAAACTCATCTTT. V gene TRDV2 combines with J gene TRDJ1; either TRDD2 or TRDD3 may supply D (6 bases each). The CDR3 contains 17 residues. CDR1 GEAIGNYY and CDR2 EKD come from the germline V gene. With 0 bases removed from V and 3 bases from J, the gap between germline ends came to 19 bases.

About this clone itself: A much larger clonotype is one base distant, so this may be a read error. The chain joins TRDV2 to TRDJ1; 7 bases are a match to TRDD3. The V segment lost 0 bases and the J segment 0 bases; nucleotides outside the gene matches: 3. There are 15 residues in the CDR3. Germline values: CDR1 GEAIGNYY, CDR2 EKD. The CDR3 DNA follows: TGTGCCTGTGACACCCTGGGGGCTAACACCGATAAACTCATCTTT. It yields the protein CACDTLGANTDKLIF.

This clone rates as medium-sized. Written as DNA, the CDR3 is TGTGCCTGTGACCCCTGGGGGACCGACACCGATAAACTCATCTTT. Residues: CACDPWGTDTDKLIF. The J gene is TRDJ1, the V gene TRDV2, with 8 nucleotides matching TRDD3. This CDR3 is 15 amino acids long. V trimming: 3 bases; J trimming: 0 bases; junction bases outside the gene matches: 5. Germline V gene sequence: CDR1 GEAIGNYY, CDR2 EKD.

About this clone itself: This likely came from a read error, as a far larger clone is one base away. Other DNA sequences in this specimen translate into the identical CDR3. This chain joins TRDV2 and TRDJ1, with 9 bases lining up with TRDD3. CDR3 size: 19 residues. J gave up 1 base and V 1 base, and 15 bases lay outside the gene matches. Germline V gene data show CDR1 as GEAIGNYY and CDR2 as EKD. The CDR3 DNA is TGTGCCTGTGACACTCTACTGGGGGACCCAACCCTGCTCACCGATAAACTCATCTTT. It codes for CACDTLLGDPTLLTDKLIF.

This clone was seen a few times. A single base separates this from a much larger clone, so it may be a read error. The same CDR3 also results from other DNA sequences found in this sample. V is TRDV2 and J is TRDJ1; the match to TRDD3 covers 11 bases. Trimming took 0 bases from V and 0 from J; bases not matched to a gene: 20. This CDR3 is built from 22 residues. Germline CDR1 and CDR2: GEAIGNYY and EKD. CDR3: CACDTVGGGGYDYSPHTDKLIF. For the CDR3, the DNA is TGTGCCTGTGACACCGTCGGCGGTGGGGGATACGATTATTCCCCCCACACCGATAAACTCATCTTT.

This clone rates as medium-sized (0.01 to 0.1%). A single base separates this from a much larger clone, so it may be a read error. The chain employs TRDV2 and TRDJ1; TRDD3 matches 7 bases. The trim removed 3 bases at V and 0 bases at J, leaving 9 bases unmatched. CDR3 length: 16 residues. In germline, CDR1 is GEAIGNYY, CDR2 EKD. The CDR3 loop is CACDRLGAAHTDKLIF. The CDR3 region has the DNA TGTGCCTGTGACCGTCTGGGGGCCGCGCACACCGATAAACTCATCTTT.

This clone was found a few times. This could be a read error, since a much larger clone is one nucleotide away. Other DNA variants within this sample encode the same CDR3. The chain uses TRDV1 and TRDJ1, with 12 bases lining up with TRDD3. Germline V gene sequence: CDR1 TSWWSYY, CDR2 QGS. The CDR3 covers 16 residues. CDR3 amino acids: CALGPNLGDTIDKLIF. CDR3 nucleotide sequence: TGTGCCCTTGGGCCGAACCTGGGGGATACGATCGATAAACTCATCTTT.

Only a few counts were recorded for this clone. The translation of this DNA and the TCRdb protein of a much larger clone differ at residue 14, probably owing to a read error; the protein shown here is translated from the DNA. The gene calls are TRDV2 and TRDJ1; TRDD3 matches at 10 bases. CDR1 is GEAIGNYY, CDR2 EKD, per germline. CDR3 length equals 18 residues. In nucleotides, the CDR3 is TGTGCCTGTGACACCCTCCACCGTACTGGGGGATCCACCAATAAACTCATCTTT. Its protein product is CACDTLHRTGGSTNKLIF.

There are a few counts of this clone. This likely reflects a read error, since a far larger clone is one base away. The CDR3, as DNA: TGTGCCTGTGACACTATTCCTACAAGTACTGGGGGATCCAACCTGGTGACAGCACAACCCTTCTTT. This encodes CACDTIPTSTGGSNLVTAQPFF. The chain links TRDV2 to TRDJ2; 10 nucleotides align to TRDD3. Per the germline V gene, CDR1 is GEAIGNYY and CDR2 is EKD. This CDR3 region has 22 residues.

The V and J genes are TRDV2 and TRDJ1; 8 bases match TRDD3. Trimming cost V 3 bases and J 0 bases; bases outside gene matches: 11. The CDR3 has 17 amino acids. Germline V gives CDR1 GEAIGNYY, CDR2 EKD. The CDR3 here is CACDAVLGAQYTDKLIF. CDR3 bases: TGTGCCTGTGACGCCGTACTGGGGGCTCAGTACACCGATAAACTCATCTTT.

Concerning this clone: A far larger clone lies a single base away; this is likely a read error. The sample has other DNA sequences that encode this CDR3 too. The chain is built from TRDV2 and TRDJ1, with 11 bases identical to TRDD3. Germline CDR1 GEAIGNYY, CDR2 EKD. CDR3 length: 17 amino acids. The ends lost 1 base at V and 5 bases at J; junction bases unmatched: 11. CDR3 protein: CACDTLLGDTRGDKLIF. CDR3 bases: TGTGCCTGTGACACGTTATTGGGGGATACGCGAGGGGATAAACTCATCTTT.

This clone was detected only a few times. The protein TCRdb gives is from a much larger clone and does not agree with this DNA's translation at residue 7, likely a read error; the protein shown here comes from the DNA. The chain combines TRDV2 with TRDJ1; a weak D match, TRDD1 (5 bases). V was cut by 3 bases and J by 2 bases, with 27 bases left in between. CDR1 and CDR2 from the germline V gene are GEAIGNYY and EKD. There are 19 residues in the CDR3. The CDR3, as DNA: TGTGCCTGTGACTTACTGAGGACAGGAAATCCCTCCGGAACCGATAAACTCATCTTT. Translation: CACDLLRTGNPSGTDKLIF.

On this clone: TCRdb shows a much larger clone's protein in place of this DNA's translation, and the two differ at residue 15, likely through a read error; the protein shown is translated from the DNA. The chain is built from TRDV2 and TRDJ1, with TRDD3 identical over 10 bases. The length of the CDR3 is 18 residues. Germline CDR1 is GEAIGNYY and CDR2 is EKD. The CDR3 loop is CACDTLHRTGGSTDRLIF. The CDR3 DNA follows: TGTGCCTGTGACACCCTCCACCGTACTGGGGGATCCACCGATAGACTCATCTTT.

Concerning this clone itself: It is likely a read error: a sequence one base away is far more abundant. This sample includes further DNA sequences coding for the same CDR3. The J gene is TRDJ1, the V gene TRDV2; 13 nucleotides align to TRDD3. Germline V gene data show CDR1 as GEAIGNYY and CDR2 as EKD. The CDR3 is made up of 21 amino acids. DNA of the CDR3: TGCGCCTGTGACCCTCTCAGAAGCTTTACTGGGGGATACGCTTCCACCGATAAACTCATCTTT. It translates to CACDPLRSFTGGYASTDKLIF.

As regards this clone: A read error may explain this, as a much larger clone is one base away. CDR3 in DNA: TGTGCCCGTGACACCGTAATGAGCACCGATAAACTCATCTTT. Translating it yields CARDTVMSTDKLIF. The chain couples TRDV2 to TRDJ1; unclear D gene. The germline gives CDR1 GEAIGNYY, CDR2 EKD. The CDR3 length is 14 residues.

In regard to this clone: The TCRdb protein, from a much larger clone, departs from this DNA's translation at residue 5, likely by read error; the protein shown derives from the DNA. The chain couples TRDV2 to TRDJ1, with D perhaps TRDD3 (5 bases). Germline CDR1 is GEAIGNYY and CDR2 is EKD. The CDR3 has 17 amino acids. Trimming stripped 3 bases from V and 0 bases from J, with 19 bases between. The CDR3 loop is CACDAIRPRGYTDKLIF. CDR3 DNA sequence: TGTGCCTGTGACGCAATCCGCCCGAGGGGGTACACCGATAAACTCATCTTT.

This clone has a handful of counts. This likely reflects a read error, since a far larger clone is one base away. The chain couples TRDV2 to TRDJ1; 7 positions agree with TRDD3. V trimming: 1 base; J trimming: 0 bases; junction bases outside the gene matches: 19. CDR1 is GEAIGNYY, CDR2 EKD, per germline. The CDR3 length is 20 residues. The CDR3 is CACDTLRTALGGPYTDKLIF. The CDR3 DNA is TGTGCCTGTGACACTCTACGTACCGCGCTGGGGGGTCCGTACACCGATAAACTCATCTTT.

This clone was counted only a few times. A read error is possible here, since a much larger clone lies one base away. The V call is TRDV2, the J call TRDJ1, with 10 bases identical to TRDD3. V dropped 0 bases and J dropped 2; count of bases not matched to a gene: 17. Germline V gene data show CDR1 as GEAIGNYY and CDR2 as EKD. This CDR3 spans 20 amino acids. The CDR3 DNA follows: TGTGCCTGTGACACCTTACAAGGGGGGATACGCGGCGATCCAACCGATAAACTCATCTTT. This gives the protein CACDTLQGGIRGDPTDKLIF.

Worth noting for this clone: Only one base separates this from a far larger clonotype, so it likely reflects a read error. The genes are TRDV2 and TRDJ3, with TRDD3 matching 12 bases. In germline, CDR1 is GEAIGNYY, CDR2 EKD. The CDR3 sequence is 23 residues long. The CDR3 spells CACDIVLTGGYPVGSWDARQMFF. CDR3 DNA: TGTGCCTGTGACATCGTGTTGACTGGGGGATACCCTGTGGGCTCCTGGGACGCCCGACAGATGTTTTTC.

This clone turned up a few times. For this DNA, TCRdb reports the protein of a much larger clone, which diverges at residue 13, most likely from a read error; the protein presented here is translated directly from the DNA. V gene TRDV2 combines with J gene TRDJ1, with TRDD3 matching 9 bases. V dropped 0 bases and J dropped 1; count of bases not matched to a gene: 20. Per germline, CDR1 GEAIGNYY and CDR2 EKD. The CDR3 loop spans 21 amino acids. The CDR3 DNA follows: TGTGCCTGTGACACCGTTGCCAGGACGTCTGGGGGATTCTCCTCCACCGATAAACTCATCTTT. As protein: CACDTVARTSGGFSSTDKLIF.